Listed below are T cell receptor beta chains from one sample, sequenced in a study of T cell responses to AZD1222 COVID-19 vaccine. Only in-frame clones appear in the TCRdb table, and some are missing; sequencing was by immunoSEQ multiplex PCR. The sample records roughly 150,000 clones, 90% being singletons. Sequencing used peripheral blood, obtained 28 days after the second AZD1222 dose. Receptors were obtained from an adult who received the AZD1222 COVID-19 vaccine. The CDR3 runs from the conserved cysteine through the conserved F or W. Fields, in order: CDR3 protein, CDR3 DNA, V gene, D gene, J gene, clone size. A D gene is named only where the DNA matches it firmly. Size is omitted from some rows. Given values are once, few, many or a class for expanded clones.

CDR3: CASSLIGLTPTGANVLTF; DNA: TGTGCCAGCAGTTTAATTGGGCTCACCCCTACGGGGGCCAACGTCCTGACTTTC; V: TRBV27; D: NA; J: TRBJ2-6; size: NA
CDR3: CASSSRTGNTEAFF; DNA: TGTGCCAGCAGCTCCCGGACGGGGAACACTGAAGCTTTCTTT; V: TRBV5-5; D: NA; J: TRBJ1-1; size: NA
CDR3: CASSPRQGETQYF; DNA: TGTGCCAGCTCACCTCGGCAGGGCGAGACCCAGTACTTC; V: TRBV18; D: NA; J: TRBJ2-5; size: NA
CDR3: CASSPRQGIGELFF; DNA: TGTGCCAGCAGCCCTAGACAGGGAATCGGGGAGCTGTTTTTT; V: TRBV28; D: TRBD1; J: TRBJ2-2; size: NA
CDR3: CASSLSLAGGAYGYTF; DNA: TGTGCCAGCAGTTTAAGCCTCGCAGGGGGCGCTTATGGCTACACCTTC; V: TRBV28; D: TRBD1; J: TRBJ1-2; size: NA
CDR3: CASSSRLYSGYTF; DNA: TGTGCCAGCAGCTCTAGACTCTACAGTGGCTACACCTTC; V: TRBV11-2; D: NA; J: TRBJ1-2; size: few
CDR3: CASSLDYEQYF; DNA: TGTGCCAGCAGCTTAGACTACGAGCAGTACTTC; V: TRBV7-6; D: NA; J: TRBJ2-7; size: NA
CDR3: CASSKQGDSNQPQHF; DNA: TGTGCCAGTAGTAAGCAGGGGGATAGCAATCAGCCCCAGCATTTT; V: TRBV19; D: TRBD1; J: TRBJ1-5; size: NA
CDR3: CASSYKGKETQYF; DNA: TGTGCCAGCAGTTACAAAGGGAAAGAGACCCAGTACTTC; V: TRBV6-5; D: NA; J: TRBJ2-5; size: NA
CDR3: CASILDFNEQFF; DNA: TGTGCCAGCATCCTAGACTTCAATGAGCAGTTCTTC; V: TRBV2; D: NA; J: TRBJ2-1; size: NA
CDR3: CASKASGSSGDTQYF; DNA: TGTGCCAGCAAGGCTAGCGGGAGCAGTGGAGATACGCAGTATTTT; V: TRBV2; D: TRBD2; J: TRBJ2-3; size: NA
CDR3: CASSRPGRDPEAFF; DNA: TGTGCCAGCAGTCGCCCGGGCAGGGATCCTGAAGCTTTCTTT; V: TRBV6-6; D: NA; J: TRBJ1-1; size: NA
CDR3: CASSDLRLGYEQYF; DNA: TGTGCCAGCAGTGATCTCCGACTAGGCTACGAGCAGTACTTC; V: TRBV2; D: NA; J: TRBJ2-7; size: NA
CDR3: CVSSSGRRPTAFF; DNA: TGCGTCAGCAGCTCAGGACGTCGCCCCACGGCTTTCTTT; V: TRBV5-1; D: NA; J: TRBJ1-1; size: NA
CDR3: CATSGGRAAGELFF; DNA: TGTGCCACCAGTGGAGGGAGGGCGGCCGGGGAGCTGTTTTTT; V: TRBV24-1; D: TRBD2; J: TRBJ2-2; size: NA
CDR3: CASSQGVGNQPQHF; DNA: TGTGCCAGCTCACAGGGAGTGGGCAATCAGCCCCAGCATTTT; V: TRBV18; D: NA; J: TRBJ1-5; size: NA
CDR3: CAISLGGLSLEQFF; DNA: TGTGCCATTAGCCTGGGGGGCTTGTCGCTTGAGCAGTTCTTC; V: TRBV19; D: NA; J: TRBJ2-1; size: NA
CDR3: CASSVERGNEQFF; DNA: TGTGCCAGCAGTGTAGAGCGGGGCAATGAGCAGTTCTTC; V: TRBV6-4; D: TRBD2; J: TRBJ2-1; size: NA
CDR3: CASSRGPTGDGNTIYF; DNA: TGTGCCAGCAGCCGCGGCCCGACAGGGGATGGAAACACCATATATTTT; V: TRBV7-2; D: TRBD1; J: TRBJ1-3; size: NA
CDR3: CASSLSPNTEAFF; DNA: TGTGCCAGCAGCTTATCTCCTAACACTGAAGCTTTCTTT; V: TRBV11-3; D: NA; J: TRBJ1-1; size: NA
CDR3: CATSDTTSGTNEQFF; DNA: TGTGCCACCAGTGACACAACTAGCGGAACCAATGAGCAGTTCTTC; V: TRBV24-1; D: TRBD2; J: TRBJ2-1; size: NA
CDR3: CSASRPAGSNQPQHF; DNA: TGCAGTGCTAGTAGGCCAGCGGGCAGCAATCAGCCCCAGCATTTT; V: TRBV20-1; D: NA; J: TRBJ1-5; size: NA